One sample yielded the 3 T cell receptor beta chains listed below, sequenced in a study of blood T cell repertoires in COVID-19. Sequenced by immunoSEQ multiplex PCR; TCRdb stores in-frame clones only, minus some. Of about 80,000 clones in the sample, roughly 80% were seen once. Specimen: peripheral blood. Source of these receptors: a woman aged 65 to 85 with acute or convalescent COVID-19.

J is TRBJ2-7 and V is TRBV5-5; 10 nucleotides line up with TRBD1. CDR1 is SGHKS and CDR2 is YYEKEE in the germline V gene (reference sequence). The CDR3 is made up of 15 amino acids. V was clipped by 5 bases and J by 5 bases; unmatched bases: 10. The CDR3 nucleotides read TGTGCCAGCAGTCCAACCGGGACAGGGGTCCACGAGCAGTACTTC. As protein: CASSPTGTGVHEQYF.

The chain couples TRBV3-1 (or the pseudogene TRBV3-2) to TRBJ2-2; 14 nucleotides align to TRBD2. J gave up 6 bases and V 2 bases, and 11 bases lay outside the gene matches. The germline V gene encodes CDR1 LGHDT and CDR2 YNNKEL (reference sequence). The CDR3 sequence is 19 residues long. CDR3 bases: TGTGCCAGCAGCCAACGACGGTCCGGGACTAGCGGGAGTTCCGGGGAGCTGTTTTTT. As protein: CASSQRRSGTSGSSGELFF.

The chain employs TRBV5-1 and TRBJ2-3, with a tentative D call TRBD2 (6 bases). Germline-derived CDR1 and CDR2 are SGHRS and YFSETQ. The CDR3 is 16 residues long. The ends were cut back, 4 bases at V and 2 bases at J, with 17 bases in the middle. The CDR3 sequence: CASSRIIGGNTDTQYF. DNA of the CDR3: TGCGCCAGCAGCCGAATAATCGGCGGGAACACAGATACGCAGTATTTT. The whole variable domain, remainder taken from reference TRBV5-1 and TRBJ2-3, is KAGVTQTPRYLIKTRGQQVTLSCSPISGHRSVSWYQQTPGQGLQFLFEYFSETQRNKGNFPGRFSGRQFSNSRSEMNVSTLELGDSALYLCASSRIIGGNTDTQYFGPGTRLTVL.